This T cell receptor (beta chain) was obtained from a study of cytomegalovirus exposure and HLA in healthy donors. In the study overall: The approximately 110 validation repertoires were reported in a later analysis to have been generated on the same platform as the 666 first-cohort repertoires. General observations from the study: TCR beta chains numbering 164 were designated cytomegalovirus-associated. The dataset shows that most TCR sequences were rare, while some public TCRs occurred in many donors.

This table comes from immunoSEQ multiplex PCR, and its TCRdb copy is limited to in-frame clones, with some not included. The data contain roughly 75,000 clones, roughly 94% of them singletons. V was trimmed by 5 bases and J by 2 bases, leaving 6 bases between them. CDR1 is SNHLY, CDR2 FYNNEI, per germline. This CDR3 contains 12 residues. Comments on this clone: Its antigen is not identified. The identical CDR3 is also encoded by other nucleotide sequences in the sample.

Input material: PBMCs. The receptor comes from a woman aged 18-29 years in good health and CMV-seropositive. The chain is built from TRBV2 and TRBJ2-5, with D tentatively TRBD1 (6 bases). This CDR3 reads CASSQGQETQYF. The CDR3 DNA reads TGTGCCAGCAGTCAGGGGCAAGAGACCCAGTACTTC.